These T cell receptor beta chains were read from a single sample in a study of PD-L1 blockade in urothelial cancer. Clones were read by immunoSEQ multiplex PCR, and TCRdb kept only the in-frame ones, dropping some. The sample consists of about 110,000 clones, approximately 90% of them appearing once. The material was PBMCs, obtained around atezolizumab (anti-PD-L1) treatment. All receptors come from a man aged 55 to 70 with urothelial cancer. The CDR3 runs from the conserved cysteine through the conserved F or W. Fields, in order: D gene, clone size, V gene, J gene, CDR3 DNA, CDR3 protein. A D gene is named only where the DNA matches it firmly. Rows give clone size only sometimes, using once, few, many, or a class for an expanded clone.

D gene: TRBD1
clone size: many
V gene: TRBV29-1
J gene: TRBJ2-3
CDR3 DNA: TGCAGCGTTGGCCGGGACAGGGGGCATAGGGGAGATACGCAGTATTTT
CDR3 protein: CSVGRDRGHRGDTQYF

D gene: NA
clone size: NA
V gene: TRBV9
J gene: TRBJ1-4
CDR3 DNA: TGTGCCAGCAGCACCGCAGATGAGGCAAAACTGTTTTTT
CDR3 protein: CASSTADEAKLFF

D gene: TRBD1
clone size: NA
V gene: TRBV2
J gene: TRBJ2-1
CDR3 DNA: TGTGCCAGCAGTGTCCGGGACAGCCTTTACAATGAGCAGTTCTTC
CDR3 protein: CASSVRDSLYNEQFF

D gene: NA
clone size: NA
V gene: TRBV25-1
J gene: TRBJ2-3
CDR3 DNA: TGTGCCAGCAGTGTAGGGGCAGATACGCAGTATTTT
CDR3 protein: CASSVGADTQYF

D gene: TRBD1
clone size: NA
V gene: TRBV6-6
J gene: TRBJ1-5
CDR3 DNA: TGTGCCAGCAGAACAGGGGAGGATCAGCCCCAGCATTTT
CDR3 protein: CASRTGEDQPQHF

D gene: TRBD1
clone size: few
V gene: TRBV19
J gene: TRBJ2-1
CDR3 DNA: TGTGCCAGTAGTAGCCCCCGGACAGGCCACAATGAGCAGTTCTTC
CDR3 protein: CASSSPRTGHNEQFF

D gene: TRBD2
clone size: NA
V gene: TRBV5-1
J gene: TRBJ2-1
CDR3 DNA: TGCGCCAGCAGCCTAGGTGGTAGCGGGAGGGCTGGCAATGAGCAGTTCTTC
CDR3 protein: CASSLGGSGRAGNEQFF

D gene: NA
clone size: NA
V gene: TRBV5-8
J gene: TRBJ2-7
CDR3 DNA: TGTGCCAGCAGCTTGGGACCTTCGGGCGAGCAGTACTTC
CDR3 protein: CASSLGPSGEQYF

D gene: TRBD1
clone size: once
V gene: TRBV29-1
J gene: TRBJ2-5
CDR3 DNA: TGCAGCCTCATTGAGGGGGCCCAAATCATGGAGACCCAGTACTTC
CDR3 protein: CSLIEGAQIMETQYF

D gene: TRBD1
clone size: NA
V gene: TRBV19
J gene: TRBJ2-5
CDR3 DNA: TGTGCCAGTAGCCGACAGGGTGGGGAGACCCAGTACTTC
CDR3 protein: CASSRQGGETQYF

D gene: TRBD2
clone size: NA
V gene: TRBV11-2
J gene: TRBJ2-7
CDR3 DNA: TGTGCCAGCAGCTTAGTGGGCCTAGCGGGCCCCTACGAGCAGTACTTC
CDR3 protein: CASSLVGLAGPYEQYF

D gene: TRBD1
clone size: many
V gene: TRBV7-8
J gene: TRBJ1-2
CDR3 DNA: TGTGCCAGCAGCGGTTCAATGGACAGGGTGGGGAATGGCTACACCTTC
CDR3 protein: CASSGSMDRVGNGYTF

D gene: TRBD1
clone size: NA
V gene: TRBV2
J gene: TRBJ1-5
CDR3 DNA: TGTGCCAGTACGGACAGGGTCCTTCAGCCCCAGCATTTT
CDR3 protein: CASTDRVLQPQHF

D gene: TRBD1
clone size: NA
V gene: TRBV7-8
J gene: TRBJ1-1
CDR3 DNA: TGTGCCAGCAGCTTAGCGAGGAGGGACAGGAGAGATTTCAGGAACACTGAAGCTTTCTTT
CDR3 protein: CASSLARRDRRDFRNTEAFF

D gene: TRBD2
clone size: NA
V gene: TRBV5-4
J gene: TRBJ2-1
CDR3 DNA: TGTGCCAGCAGCTTGGGCGGGAGCCGACCCTGGGACAATGAGCAGTTCTTC
CDR3 protein: CASSLGGSRPWDNEQFF

D gene: NA
clone size: NA
V gene: TRBV5-6
J gene: TRBJ2-2
CDR3 DNA: TGTGCCAGCAGCTTGGGCGGGTTCGGGGAGCTGTTTTTT
CDR3 protein: CASSLGGFGELFF

D gene: NA
clone size: NA
V gene: TRBV5-6
J gene: TRBJ2-4
CDR3 DNA: TGTGCCAGCAGCTTGGCAGGCTTAGCCAAAAACATTCAGTACTTC
CDR3 protein: CASSLAGLAKNIQYF

D gene: NA
clone size: few
V gene: TRBV20-1
J gene: TRBJ1-2
CDR3 DNA: TGCAGTGCTGTGAGCTATGGCTACACCTTC
CDR3 protein: CSAVSYGYTF

D gene: NA
clone size: once
V gene: TRBV5-1
J gene: TRBJ1-2
CDR3 DNA: TGCGCCAGCTTTGAATTGGGGAGTGGCTACACCTTC
CDR3 protein: CASFELGSGYTF

D gene: TRBD2
clone size: NA
V gene: TRBV27
J gene: TRBJ2-7
CDR3 DNA: TGTGCCAGCAGTTCCCGACTAGCGGGTTTCCGCCCCCCCTACGAGCAGTACTTC
CDR3 protein: CASSSRLAGFRPPYEQYF

D gene: NA
clone size: NA
V gene: TRBV14
J gene: TRBJ2-3
CDR3 DNA: TGTGCCAGCAGCCAAGTCAGGGCACCCACAGATACGCAGTATTTT
CDR3 protein: CASSQVRAPTDTQYF

D gene: NA
clone size: NA
V gene: TRBV15
J gene: TRBJ1-5
CDR3 DNA: TGTGCCACCAGCAGAGATAAAAGAGTGGTGTCGGATCAGCCCCAGCATTTT
CDR3 protein: CATSRDKRVVSDQPQHF

D gene: NA
clone size: once
V gene: TRBV5-1
J gene: TRBJ1-1
CDR3 DNA: TGCGCCAGCAGCTTGGCGGGACACATGAACACTGAAGCTTTCTTT
CDR3 protein: CASSLAGHMNTEAFF

D gene: NA
clone size: NA
V gene: TRBV6-1
J gene: TRBJ1-4
CDR3 DNA: TGTGCCAGCAGCCGACAGGCCGGGGATAATGAAAAACTGTTTTTT
CDR3 protein: CASSRQAGDNEKLFF

D gene: NA
clone size: NA
V gene: TRBV7-9
J gene: TRBJ2-2
CDR3 DNA: TGTGCCAGCAGCTTGGCGGGGACAGCCACCGGGGAGCTGTTTTTT
CDR3 protein: CASSLAGTATGELFF

D gene: NA
clone size: NA
V gene: TRBV5-1
J gene: TRBJ1-5
CDR3 DNA: TGCGCCAGCAGCTTGGACTTTCGTCAGCCCCAGCATTTT
CDR3 protein: CASSLDFRQPQHF

D gene: TRBD1
clone size: NA
V gene: TRBV18
J gene: TRBJ1-1
CDR3 DNA: TGTGCCAGCTCACCGCCGGGACAGGGCGTCTCTGAAGCTTTCTTT
CDR3 protein: CASSPPGQGVSEAFF

D gene: TRBD2
clone size: once
V gene: TRBV25-1
J gene: TRBJ2-7
CDR3 DNA: TGTGCCAGCAGTATCGCCGGGACTAGCGGGAGAAATTCCTACGAGCAGTACTTC
CDR3 protein: CASSIAGTSGRNSYEQYF

D gene: NA
clone size: NA
V gene: TRBV29-1
J gene: TRBJ2-5
CDR3 DNA: TGCAGCGTTGATAGGCAGGGGACGGGGGAGACCCAGTACTTC
CDR3 protein: CSVDRQGTGETQYF

D gene: TRBD2
clone size: NA
V gene: TRBV5-5
J gene: TRBJ2-7
CDR3 DNA: TGTGCCAGCAGCCGGGAGGTCTTAGACGCCTACGAGCAGTACTTC
CDR3 protein: CASSREVLDAYEQYF

D gene: TRBD2
clone size: NA
V gene: TRBV11-2
J gene: TRBJ2-5
CDR3 DNA: TGTGCCAGCAGCTTACAGCGGGGGTACCAAGAGACCCAGTACTTC
CDR3 protein: CASSLQRGYQETQYF

D gene: NA
clone size: NA
V gene: TRBV2
J gene: TRBJ1-2
CDR3 DNA: TGTGCCAGCATGAAGGACACCCTCGGGCCTGAGAACTATGGCTACACCTTC
CDR3 protein: CASMKDTLGPENYGYTF

D gene: NA
clone size: NA
V gene: TRBV2
J gene: TRBJ2-5
CDR3 DNA: TGTGCCAGCAGTGTAGCGGAGAGAATACAAGAGACCCAGTACTTC
CDR3 protein: CASSVAERIQETQYF

D gene: TRBD1
clone size: NA
V gene: TRBV7-2
J gene: TRBJ1-5
CDR3 DNA: TGTGCCAGCAGCTTATCCCCGAGGGACAGGGGGTGGGAGCCCCAGCATTTT
CDR3 protein: CASSLSPRDRGWEPQHF

D gene: NA
clone size: once
V gene: TRBV16
J gene: TRBJ1-6
CDR3 DNA: TGTGCCAGCAGCCAAGGGTGGGAGTCTTCACCCCTCCACTTT
CDR3 protein: CASSQGWESSPLHF

D gene: TRBD1
clone size: NA
V gene: TRBV28
J gene: TRBJ2-1
CDR3 DNA: TGTGCCAGCAGTTTAGGGCAGGGGGTTCATGAGCAGTTCTTC
CDR3 protein: CASSLGQGVHEQFF

D gene: NA
clone size: once
V gene: TRBV30
J gene: TRBJ2-1
CDR3 DNA: TGTGCCTGGAACAGGGCGGATGGCAATGAGCAGTTCTTC
CDR3 protein: CAWNRADGNEQFF

D gene: TRBD1
clone size: NA
V gene: TRBV5-5
J gene: TRBJ2-7
CDR3 DNA: TGTGCCAGCAGGTACCGACAGGGGGCGGCCGAGCAGTACTTC
CDR3 protein: CASRYRQGAAEQYF

D gene: TRBD1
clone size: NA
V gene: TRBV6-6
J gene: TRBJ1-1
CDR3 DNA: TGTGCCAGCAGTCCGGGACAGGGGACGGCTTTCTTT
CDR3 protein: CASSPGQGTAFF

D gene: TRBD2
clone size: NA
V gene: TRBV10-2
J gene: TRBJ2-1
CDR3 DNA: TGCAACGCAGCCCCCACTAGCGGGAGTAATGAGCAGTTCTTC
CDR3 protein: CNAAPTSGSNEQFF

D gene: NA
clone size: NA
V gene: TRBV19
J gene: TRBJ1-1
CDR3 DNA: TGTGCCAGTAGTATCTGGCAGGGTCCCAAAAGCACTGAAGCTTTCTTT
CDR3 protein: CASSIWQGPKSTEAFF